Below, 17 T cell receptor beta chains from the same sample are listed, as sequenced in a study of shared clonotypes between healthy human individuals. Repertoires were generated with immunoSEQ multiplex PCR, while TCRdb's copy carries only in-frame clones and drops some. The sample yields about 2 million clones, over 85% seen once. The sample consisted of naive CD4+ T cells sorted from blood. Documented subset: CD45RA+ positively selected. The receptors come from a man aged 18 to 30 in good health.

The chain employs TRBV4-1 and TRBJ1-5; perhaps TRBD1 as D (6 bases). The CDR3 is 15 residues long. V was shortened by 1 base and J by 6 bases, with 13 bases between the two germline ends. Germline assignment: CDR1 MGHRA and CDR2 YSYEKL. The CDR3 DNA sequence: TGCGCCAGCAGCCAAGGGGGGGCCGGGGTTCAGCCCCAGCATTTT. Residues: CASSQGGAGVQPQHF.

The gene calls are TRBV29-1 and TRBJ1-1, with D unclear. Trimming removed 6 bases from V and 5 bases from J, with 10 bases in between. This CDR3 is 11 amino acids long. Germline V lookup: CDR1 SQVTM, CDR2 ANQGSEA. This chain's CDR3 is CSVKGGTEAFF. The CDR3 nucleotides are TGCAGCGTGAAGGGCGGGACTGAAGCTTTCTTT. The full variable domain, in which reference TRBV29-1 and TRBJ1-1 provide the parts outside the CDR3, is SAVISQKPSRDICQRGTSLTIQCQVDSQVTMMFWYRQQPGQSLTLIATANQGSEATYESGFVIDKFPISRPNLTFSTLTVSNMSPEDSSIYLCSVKGGTEAFFGQGTRLTVV.

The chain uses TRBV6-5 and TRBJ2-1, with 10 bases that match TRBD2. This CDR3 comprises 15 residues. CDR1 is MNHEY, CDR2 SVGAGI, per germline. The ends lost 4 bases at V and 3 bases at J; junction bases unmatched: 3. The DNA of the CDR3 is TGTGCCAGCAGTTCCTCTAGCGGGAGCTACAATGAGCAGTTCTTC. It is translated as CASSSSSGSYNEQFF.

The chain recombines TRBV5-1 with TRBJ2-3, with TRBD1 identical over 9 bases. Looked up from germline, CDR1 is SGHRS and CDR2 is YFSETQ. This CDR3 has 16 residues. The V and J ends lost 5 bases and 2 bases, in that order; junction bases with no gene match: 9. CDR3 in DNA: TGCGCCAGCAGTGCTGTGACAGGGGGATACACAGATACGCAGTATTTT. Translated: CASSAVTGGYTDTQYF. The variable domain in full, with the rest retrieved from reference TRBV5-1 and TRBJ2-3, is KAGVTQTPRYLIKTRGQQVTLSCSPISGHRSVSWYQQTPGQGLQFLFEYFSETQRNKGNFPGRFSGRQFSNSRSEMNVSTLELGDSALYLCASSAVTGGYTDTQYFGPGTRLTVL.

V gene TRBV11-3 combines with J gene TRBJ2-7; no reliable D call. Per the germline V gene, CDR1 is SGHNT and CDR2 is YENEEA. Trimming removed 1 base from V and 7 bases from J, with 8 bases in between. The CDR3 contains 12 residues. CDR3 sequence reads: CASSLGGSEQYF. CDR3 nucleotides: TGTGCCAGCAGCTTAGGGGGTAGTGAGCAGTACTTC.

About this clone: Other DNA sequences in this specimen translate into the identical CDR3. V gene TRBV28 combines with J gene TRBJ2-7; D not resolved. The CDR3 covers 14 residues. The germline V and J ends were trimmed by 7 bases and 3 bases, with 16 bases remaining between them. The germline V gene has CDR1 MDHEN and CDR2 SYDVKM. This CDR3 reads CASTPGPILYEQYF. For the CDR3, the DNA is TGTGCCAGCACCCCAGGACCAATCCTCTACGAGCAGTACTTC.

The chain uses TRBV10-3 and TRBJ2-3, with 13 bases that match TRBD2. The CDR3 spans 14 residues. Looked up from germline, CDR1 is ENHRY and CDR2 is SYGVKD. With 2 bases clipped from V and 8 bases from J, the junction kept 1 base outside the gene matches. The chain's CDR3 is CAISEGLAGVTQYF. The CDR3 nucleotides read TGTGCCATCAGTGAGGGACTAGCGGGGGTTACGCAGTATTTT.

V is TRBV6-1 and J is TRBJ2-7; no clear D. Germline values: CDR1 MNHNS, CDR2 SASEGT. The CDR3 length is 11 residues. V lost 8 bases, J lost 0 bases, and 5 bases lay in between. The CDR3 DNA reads TGTGCCAGCGACACCTCCTACGAGCAGTACTTC. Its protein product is CASDTSYEQYF.

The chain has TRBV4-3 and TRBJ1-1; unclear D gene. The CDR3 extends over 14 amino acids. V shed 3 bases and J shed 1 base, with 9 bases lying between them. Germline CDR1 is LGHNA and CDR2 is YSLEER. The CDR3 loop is CASSHGRKNTEAFF. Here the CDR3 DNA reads TGCGCCAGCAGCCACGGCAGGAAGAACACTGAAGCTTTCTTT.

In DNA form, the CDR3 reads TGTGCCAGCAGAGGGCCAGGACAGGGAAGCTATGGCTACACCTTC. Translating it yields CASRGPGQGSYGYTF. The genes are TRBV28 and TRBJ1-2, with 8 bases identical to TRBD1. The CDR3 length is 15 residues. Trimming at V came to 6 bases and at J to 4 bases, leaving 10 bases not matched to a gene. CDR1 is MDHEN, CDR2 SYDVKM, per germline.

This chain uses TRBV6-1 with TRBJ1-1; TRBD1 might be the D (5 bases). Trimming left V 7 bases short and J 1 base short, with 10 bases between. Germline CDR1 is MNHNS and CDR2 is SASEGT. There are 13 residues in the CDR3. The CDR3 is CASTLTANTEAFF. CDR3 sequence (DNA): TGTGCCAGCACCCTGACAGCGAACACTGAAGCTTTCTTT.

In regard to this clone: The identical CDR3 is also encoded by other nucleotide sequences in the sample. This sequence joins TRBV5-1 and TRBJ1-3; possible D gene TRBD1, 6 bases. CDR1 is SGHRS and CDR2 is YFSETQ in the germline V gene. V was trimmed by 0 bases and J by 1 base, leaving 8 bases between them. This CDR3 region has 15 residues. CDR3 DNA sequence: TGCGCCAGCAGCTTGGGGGACACATCTGGAAACACCATATATTTT. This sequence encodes CASSLGDTSGNTIYF.

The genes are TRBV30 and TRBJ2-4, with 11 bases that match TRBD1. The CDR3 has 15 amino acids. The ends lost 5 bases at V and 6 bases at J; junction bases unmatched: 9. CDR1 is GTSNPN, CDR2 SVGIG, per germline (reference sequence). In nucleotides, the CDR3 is TGTGCCTGGTCTACCGGGACAGGGGGTTTAAACATTCAGTACTTC. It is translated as CAWSTGTGGLNIQYF.

In DNA form, the CDR3 reads TGTGCCAGCAGTGAAGTGGCAGGGGGATTCGGAGAGACCCAGTACTTC. Protein: CASSEVAGGFGETQYF. The chain joins TRBV2 to TRBJ2-5; 7 bases are a match to TRBD1. V lost 1 base and J lost 4; bases outside the gene matches: 9. CDR3 size: 16 residues. The germline gives CDR1 SNHLY, CDR2 FYNNEI. The full variable domain, its missing parts supplied by reference TRBV2 and TRBJ2-5, is EPEVTQTPSHQVTQMGQEVILRCVPISNHLYFYWYRQILGQKVEFLVSFYNNEISEKSEIFDDQFSVERPDGSNFTLKIRSTKLEDSAMYFCASSEVAGGFGETQYFGPGTRLLVL.

In DNA form, the CDR3 reads TGTGCCAGCAGCTTGGCTCACGGGGTCGAGCAGTACTTC. Translating gives CASSLAHGVEQYF. The V call is TRBV5-4, the J call TRBJ2-7, with a weak D call TRBD2 (5 bases). Germline-derived CDR1 and CDR2 are SGHNT and YYREEE (reference sequence). Trimming removed 0 bases at V and 6 bases at J, with 10 bases between. The CDR3 consists of 13 residues.

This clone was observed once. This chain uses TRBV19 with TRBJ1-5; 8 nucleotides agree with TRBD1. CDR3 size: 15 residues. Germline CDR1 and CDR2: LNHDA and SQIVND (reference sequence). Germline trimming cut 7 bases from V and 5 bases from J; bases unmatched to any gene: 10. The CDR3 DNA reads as TGTGCCAGTATGGAAGCAGGGGGCGTTTATCAGCCCCAGCATTTT. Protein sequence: CASMEAGGVYQPQHF.

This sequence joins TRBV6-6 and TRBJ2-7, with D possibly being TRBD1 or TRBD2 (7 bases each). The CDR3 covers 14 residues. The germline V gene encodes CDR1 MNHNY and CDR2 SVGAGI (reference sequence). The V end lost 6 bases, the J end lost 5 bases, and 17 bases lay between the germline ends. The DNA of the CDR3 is TGTGCCAGCAGGCTGCAGGGGGGGCCTAACGAGCAGTACTTC. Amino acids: CASRLQGGPNEQYF.